One sample yielded the 32 T cell receptor beta chains listed below, sequenced in a study of blood T cell repertoires in COVID-19. Method: immunoSEQ multiplex PCR; TCRdb's copy keeps in-frame clones and lacks some. The data contain about 60,000 clones, about 86% of them singletons. The material sequenced was peripheral blood. These receptors all stem from a human donor in a cohort sampled during active COVID-19.

The chain couples TRBV30 to TRBJ2-7, with D possibly matching TRBD1 (6 bases). The CDR3 runs to 13 residues. Germline V CDR1 and CDR2: GTSNPN, SVGIG (reference sequence). Trimming removed 5 bases from V and 2 bases from J, with 13 bases in between. This chain's CDR3 is CAWRQGSTYEQYF. The CDR3 nucleotides read TGTGCCTGGCGCCAGGGGTCCACCTACGAGCAGTACTTC.

The V and J genes are TRBV12-5 and TRBJ1-2, with no clear D. This CDR3 comprises 12 residues. The ends were cut back, 3 bases at V and 13 bases at J, with 15 bases in the middle. Germline CDR1 LGHNT, CDR2 FRNRAP. The CDR3 sequence: CASGFDTNLFTF. CDR3 bases: TGTGCTAGTGGTTTCGACACAAATCTTTTCACCTTC.

The rearrangement links TRBV5-1 to TRBJ2-1, with D hard to call. V was shortened by 0 bases and J by 9 bases, with 4 bases between the two germline ends. Germline CDR1 is SGHRS and CDR2 is YFSETQ. The CDR3 has 11 amino acids. The CDR3 spells CASSLASEQFF. Written as DNA, the CDR3 is TGCGCCAGCAGCTTGGCCTCTGAGCAGTTCTTC.

This chain connects TRBV6-2 or TRBV6-3 to TRBJ2-7; D is possibly TRBD1 (5 bases). This CDR3 contains 16 residues. Germline V lookup: CDR1 MNHEY, CDR2 SVGEGT. V was shortened by 0 bases and J by 6 bases, with 18 bases between the two germline ends. The CDR3 DNA reads as TGTGCCAGCAGTTACTCCCCCAGGACACTCGCCGGCGAGCAGTACTTC. Its translation: CASSYSPRTLAGEQYF.

The CDR3 DNA reads as TGTGCCAGCAGCCAAGACGGGGGCGGGAGTGGAGAGACCCAGTACTTC. Encoded protein: CASSQDGGGSGETQYF. V usage is TRBV4-2 and J usage is TRBJ2-5; possibly TRBD2 for D (7 bases). CDR3 length: 16 amino acids. Germline loops: CDR1 LGHNA, CDR2 YNFKEQ. The ends were cut back, 0 bases at V and 4 bases at J, with 15 bases in the middle.

V gene TRBV19 combines with J gene TRBJ1-5; a possible D gene is TRBD1 (6 bases). The length of the CDR3 is 15 residues. Germline V gene data show CDR1 as LNHDA and CDR2 as SQIVND (reference sequence). Trimming removed 3 bases from V and 4 bases from J, with 13 bases in between. The CDR3 nucleotides are TGTGCCAGTAGTATTTGGGACAATTGGAATCAGCCCCAGCATTTT. Its translation is CASSIWDNWNQPQHF.

The chain links TRBV18 to TRBJ1-4; TRBD1 might be the D (6 bases). Germline V gene data show CDR1 as KGHSH and CDR2 as LQKENI. V was clipped by 1 base and J by 8 bases, with 14 bases between them. CDR3 size: 15 residues. This chain's CDR3 is CASSPQAGEVEKLFF. The CDR3 DNA sequence: TGTGCCAGCTCACCACAGGCAGGGGAAGTGGAAAAACTGTTTTTT.

This clone was found once. This sequence joins TRBV5-4 and TRBJ2-1, with a weak D call TRBD2 (5 bases). V was cut by 4 bases and J by 15 bases, with 20 bases left in between. The CDR3 is 13 amino acids. In germline, CDR1 is SGHNT, CDR2 YYREEE (reference sequence). As DNA, the CDR3 is TGTGCCAGCAGCCCCGGGATGATGGGGTTTTCGTTCTTC. Translating it yields CASSPGMMGFSFF.

This chain connects TRBV18 to TRBJ1-5, with TRBD1 matching over 10 bases. V shed 4 bases and J 0 bases; nucleotides not matched to a gene: 9. The CDR3 runs 18 residues. CDR1 and CDR2 from the germline V gene are KGHSH and LQKENI. DNA of the CDR3: TGTGCCAGCTCACGGTCCGGGACAGGGGCATATAGCAATCAGCCCCAGCATTTT. Translated, it gives CASSRSGTGAYSNQPQHF.

This clone was detected only once. The rearrangement uses TRBV6-2 or TRBV6-3 and TRBJ1-2, with TRBD1 matching over 7 bases. The length of the CDR3 is 16 residues. CDR1 and CDR2 from the germline V gene are MNHEY and SVGEGT. The V and J ends lost 4 bases and 2 bases, in that order; junction bases with no gene match: 10. This chain's CDR3 is CASSSRLGGQNYGYTF. The CDR3 DNA reads as TGTGCCAGCAGTTCGCGGTTAGGGGGACAGAACTATGGCTACACCTTC.

This sequence joins TRBV4-2 and TRBJ2-1; D is perhaps TRBD2 (5 bases). Trimming removed 3 bases from V and 6 bases from J, with 18 bases in between. Per the germline V gene, CDR1 is LGHNA and CDR2 is YNFKEQ. This CDR3 region has 16 residues. CDR3 in amino acids: CASSHHRKTRGNEQFF. The CDR3 bases are TGTGCCAGCAGCCACCACCGTAAAACCCGGGGCAATGAGCAGTTCTTC.

The chain is built from TRBV6-5 and TRBJ2-1; 11 bases fit TRBD2. The germline V gene has CDR1 MNHEY and CDR2 SVGAGI. The trim removed 6 bases at V and 7 bases at J, leaving 5 bases unmatched. This CDR3 is built from 14 residues. This CDR3 is CASRTSGTLNEQFF. The DNA for the CDR3 is TGTGCCAGCAGGACTAGCGGGACCCTTAATGAGCAGTTCTTC.

This chain links TRBV4-2 with TRBJ1-1; D ambiguous. From germline, CDR1 is LGHNA and CDR2 YNFKEQ. V dropped 2 bases and J dropped 1 base, with 14 bases sitting between them. The CDR3 spans 16 residues. The DNA of the CDR3 is TGTGCCAGCAGCCAACCTCCGGGTGCTAAGAACACTGAAGCTTTCTTT. Its translation: CASSQPPGAKNTEAFF.

The chain employs TRBV3-1 (or the pseudogene TRBV3-2) and TRBJ2-3, with 16 bases aligning to TRBD2. The CDR3 totals 20 residues. With V trimmed by 1 base and J by 5 bases, 12 bases remained unmatched. Germline V gene lookup returns CDR1 LGHDT and CDR2 YNNKEL (reference sequence). Here the CDR3 reads CASSQAPTGTSGGDGDTQYF. The CDR3 DNA is TGTGCCAGCAGCCAAGCCCCGACCGGGACTAGCGGGGGGGACGGAGATACGCAGTATTTT.

This chain joins TRBV7-9 and TRBJ2-7, with 9 bases lining up with TRBD2. The CDR3 has 15 amino acids. CDR1 and CDR2 (germline): SEHNR, FQNEAQ (reference sequence). V lost 1 base, J lost 5 bases, and 6 bases stayed unmatched. The CDR3 DNA reads as TGTGCCAGCAGCTTAGGGACTAGCGTGAACGACGAGCAGTACTTC. This codes for CASSLGTSVNDEQYF.

This clone was picked up a small number of times. The gene calls are TRBV6-6 and TRBJ1-5; D unresolved. V shed 7 bases and J shed 7 bases, with 14 bases lying between them. Germline CDR1 reads MNHNY; CDR2 reads SVGAGI (reference sequence). This CDR3 spans 13 amino acids. The CDR3 DNA reads as TGTGCCAGCATACAAGGGAGCTCGCAGCCCCAGCATTTT. Translation: CASIQGSSQPQHF.

This rearrangement joins TRBV28 to TRBJ1-1; the D gene is possibly TRBD1 (6 bases). V gave up 5 bases and J gave up 3 bases, with 16 bases separating them. CDR1 MDHEN and CDR2 SYDVKM come from the germline V gene. This CDR3 region has 15 residues. The CDR3 sequence: CASSPQDSWDTEAFF. For the CDR3, the DNA is TGTGCCAGCAGTCCCCAGGACAGTTGGGACACTGAAGCTTTCTTT.

The gene calls are TRBV7-9 and TRBJ1-3; no reliable D call. Trimming left V 5 bases short and J 0 bases short, with 11 bases between. The CDR3 totals 15 residues. Germline CDR1 and CDR2: SEHNR and FQNEAQ (reference sequence). CDR3 bases: TGTGCCAGCAGCCTTGATGGGAGCTCTGGAAACACCATATATTTT. Amino acids: CASSLDGSSGNTIYF.

CDR3 sequence reads: CASSYGSPGSNQPQHF. In nucleotides, the CDR3 is TGTGCCAGCAGTTATGGGTCGCCGGGTAGCAATCAGCCCCAGCATTTT. The chain carries TRBV6-2 or TRBV6-3 and TRBJ1-5; D is uncertain. Trimming shortened V by 3 bases and J by 0 bases, and 12 bases separated the two germline ends. The CDR3 is 16 residues long. Germline CDR1 and CDR2: MNHEY and SVGEGT.

This rearrangement joins TRBV9 to TRBJ2-3, with 12 bases that match TRBD1. The germline gives CDR1 SGDLS, CDR2 YYNGEE. This CDR3 is built from 17 residues. The trim removed 3 bases at V and 4 bases at J, leaving 9 bases unmatched. CDR3 protein: CASSATGTGGFADTQYF. The CDR3 nucleotides read TGTGCCAGCAGCGCCACCGGGACAGGGGGCTTCGCAGATACGCAGTATTTT.

The V and J genes are TRBV7-8 and TRBJ1-2, with TRBD1 as a possible D gene (5 bases). Germline CDR1 reads SGHVS; CDR2 reads FQNEAQ. This CDR3 spans 14 amino acids. Trimming pared 1 base from V and 8 bases from J, leaving 14 bases between. CDR3 DNA sequence: TGTGCCAGCAGCTTAGTTCAGGGTACGGAAGGCTACACCTTC. Amino acids: CASSLVQGTEGYTF.

This sequence joins TRBV11-2 and TRBJ2-2; 8 bases agree with TRBD1. The V and J ends lost 2 bases and 5 bases, in that order; junction bases with no gene match: 10. This CDR3 region has 17 residues. Germline-derived CDR1 and CDR2 are SGHAT and FQNNGV. DNA of the CDR3: TGTGCCAGCAGCTTATGGGGTGGACAGGGAAGAACCGGGGAGCTGTTTTTT. Amino acid sequence: CASSLWGGQGRTGELFF. The full variable domain, with the rest looked up from reference TRBV11-2 and TRBJ2-2, is EAGVAQSPRYKIIEKRQSVAFWCNPISGHATLYWYQQILGQGPKLLIQFQNNGVVDDSQLPKDRFSAERLKGVDSTLKIQPAKLEDSAVYLCASSLWGGQGRTGELFFGEGSRLTVL.

In this sample, this clone turned up many times. The rearrangement links TRBV28 to TRBJ1-2; tentative D call: TRBD1 (6 bases). This CDR3 contains 12 residues. V shed 8 bases and J shed 8 bases, with 15 bases lying between them. From germline, CDR1 is MDHEN and CDR2 SYDVKM. The CDR3 nucleotides read TGTGCCAGCGGGAACAGGGTCTGGGGCTACACCTTC. Translated: CASGNRVWGYTF.

J is TRBJ2-3 and V is TRBV5-4; tentatively, D is TRBD2 (5 bases). Trimming shortened V by 4 bases and J by 4 bases, and 16 bases separated the two germline ends. CDR1 is SGHNT and CDR2 is YYREEE in the germline V gene (reference sequence). The CDR3 is 15 amino acids. The CDR3 reads CASSPPGGSSDTQYF. Written as DNA, the CDR3 is TGTGCCAGCAGCCCCCCAGGAGGCAGTTCAGATACGCAGTATTTT.

CDR3 in amino acids: CASRMRGQSNQPQHF. The CDR3 DNA is TGTGCCAGCAGGATGAGGGGACAATCAAATCAGCCCCAGCATTTT. The chain links TRBV6-5 to TRBJ1-5; D possibly corresponds to TRBD1 (6 bases). The CDR3 consists of 15 residues. V was pared by 6 bases and J by 4 bases, with 16 bases between. CDR1 is MNHEY and CDR2 is SVGAGI in the germline V gene.

The chain links TRBV7-8 to TRBJ2-3; D possibly corresponds to TRBD2 (6 bases). CDR1 and CDR2 from the germline V gene are SGHVS and FQNEAQ. V was trimmed by 3 bases and J by 7 bases, leaving 14 bases between them. The CDR3 length is 14 residues. CDR3 DNA: TGTGCCAGCAGCTTCTTACTAGCCCATTATACGCAGTATTTT. This sequence encodes CASSFLLAHYTQYF. Full variable domain (rest looked up from reference TRBV7-8 and TRBJ2-3): GAGVSQSPRYKVAKRGQDVALRCDPISGHVSLFWYQQALGQGPEFLTYFQNEAQLDKSGLPSDRFFAERPEGSVSTLKIQRTQQEDSAVYLCASSFLLAHYTQYFGPGTRLTVL.

A single count supports this clone. V gene TRBV18 combines with J gene TRBJ1-3; 9 bases match TRBD1. The CDR3 length is 15 residues. Per the germline V gene, CDR1 is KGHSH and CDR2 is LQKENI. V trimming: 3 bases; J trimming: 3 bases; junction bases outside the gene matches: 3. CDR3 amino acids: CASSPSTGGGNTIYF. The CDR3 nucleotides are TGTGCCAGCTCACCTTCGACAGGGGGTGGAAACACCATATATTTT.

J is TRBJ1-1 and V is TRBV6-6; D perhaps matches TRBD1 (6 bases). Germline CDR1 MNHNY, CDR2 SVGAGI (reference sequence). The CDR3 covers 14 residues. V lost 7 bases to trimming and J lost 1 base, with 13 bases between them. This CDR3 reads CASKVTRGNTEAFF. CDR3 coding DNA: TGTGCCAGCAAGGTGACCAGGGGGAACACTGAAGCTTTCTTT.

The V call is TRBV7-8, the J call TRBJ1-2; TRBD1 is a possible D gene (5 bases). V lost 0 bases and J lost 8, with 19 bases in between. Germline V lookup: CDR1 SGHVS, CDR2 FQNEAQ. The CDR3 loop spans 16 amino acids. CDR3 in amino acids: CASSLAPRDSPGGYTF. In nucleotides, the CDR3 is TGTGCCAGCAGCTTAGCGCCCCGGGACTCCCCGGGCGGCTACACCTTC. Drawing the rest from reference TRBV7-8 and TRBJ1-2, the complete variable domain is GAGVSQSPRYKVAKRGQDVALRCDPISGHVSLFWYQQALGQGPEFLTYFQNEAQLDKSGLPSDRFFAERPEGSVSTLKIQRTQQEDSAVYLCASSLAPRDSPGGYTFGSGTRLTVV.

As regards this clone: No DNA is shown, since the ends of the CDR3 on it are uncertain; the CDR3 is the one TCRdb lists. The chain couples TRBV4-3 to TRBJ2-7; the listed D gene, TRBD2, was not tested against the DNA. Germline loops: CDR1 LGHNA, CDR2 YSLEER. The CDR3 has 19 residues if both end residues are counted. The CDR3 sequence: CASSPRTSGYEQYFDLLHF.

This chain's CDR3 is CASSRGYGEEEQYF. CDR3 DNA sequence: TGTGCCAGCAGCAGGGGGTACGGGGAAGAGGAGCAGTACTTC. V gene TRBV7-9 combines with J gene TRBJ2-7, with a weak D call TRBD1 (6 bases). In germline, CDR1 is SEHNR, CDR2 FQNEAQ (reference sequence). The CDR3 sequence is 14 residues long. The germline V and J ends were trimmed by 5 bases and 7 bases, with 18 bases remaining between them.

The V and J genes are TRBV15 and TRBJ2-7; 15 nucleotides line up with TRBD2. The CDR3 sequence is 16 residues long. V lost 5 bases to trimming and J lost 4 bases; unmatched junction nucleotides: 6. Per germline, CDR1 LNHNV and CDR2 YYDKDF (reference sequence). The CDR3 loop reads CATSLGLAGGRYEQYF. Written as DNA, the CDR3 is TGTGCCACCAGCTTGGGACTAGCGGGAGGTCGATACGAGCAGTACTTC.